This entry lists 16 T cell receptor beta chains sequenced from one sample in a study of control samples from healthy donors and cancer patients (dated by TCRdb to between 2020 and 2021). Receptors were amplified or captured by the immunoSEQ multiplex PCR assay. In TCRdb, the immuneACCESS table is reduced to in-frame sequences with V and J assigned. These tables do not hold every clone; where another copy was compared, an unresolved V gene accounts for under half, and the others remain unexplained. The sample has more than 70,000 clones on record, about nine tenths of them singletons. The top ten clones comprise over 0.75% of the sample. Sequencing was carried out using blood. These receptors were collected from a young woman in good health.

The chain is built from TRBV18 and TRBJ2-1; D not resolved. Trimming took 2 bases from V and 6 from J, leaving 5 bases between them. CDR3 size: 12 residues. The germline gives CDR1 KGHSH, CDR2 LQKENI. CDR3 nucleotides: TGTGCCAGCTCACCAGGCGGCAATGAGCAGTTCTTC. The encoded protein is CASSPGGNEQFF.

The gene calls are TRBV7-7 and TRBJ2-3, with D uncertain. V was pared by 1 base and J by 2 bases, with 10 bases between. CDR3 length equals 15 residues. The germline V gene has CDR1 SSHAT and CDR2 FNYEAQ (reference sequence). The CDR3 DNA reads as TGTGCCAGCAGCTTAGGCCTGGGGTCCACAGATACGCAGTATTTT. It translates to CASSLGLGSTDTQYF.

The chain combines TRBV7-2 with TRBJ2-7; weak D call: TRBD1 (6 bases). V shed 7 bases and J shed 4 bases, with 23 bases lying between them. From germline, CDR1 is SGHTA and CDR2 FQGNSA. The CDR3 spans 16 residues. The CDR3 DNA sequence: TGTGCCAGCACCTCACCTCGGACAGACCCTCCTTACGAGCAGTACTTC. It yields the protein CASTSPRTDPPYEQYF.

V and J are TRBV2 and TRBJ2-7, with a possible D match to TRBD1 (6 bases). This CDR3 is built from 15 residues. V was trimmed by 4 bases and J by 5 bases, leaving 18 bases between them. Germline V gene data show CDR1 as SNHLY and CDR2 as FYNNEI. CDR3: CASSGPSNRDNEQYF. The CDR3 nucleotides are TGTGCCAGCAGTGGGCCGAGCAACAGGGATAACGAGCAGTACTTC.

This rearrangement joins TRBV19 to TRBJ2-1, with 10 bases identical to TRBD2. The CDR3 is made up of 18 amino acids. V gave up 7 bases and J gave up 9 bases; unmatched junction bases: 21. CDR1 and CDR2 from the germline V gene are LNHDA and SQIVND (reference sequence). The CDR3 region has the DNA TGTGCCAGTACCCCAACCCAGAACCGAGCTAGCGGGAGCACTGAGCAGTTCTTC. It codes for CASTPTQNRASGSTEQFF.

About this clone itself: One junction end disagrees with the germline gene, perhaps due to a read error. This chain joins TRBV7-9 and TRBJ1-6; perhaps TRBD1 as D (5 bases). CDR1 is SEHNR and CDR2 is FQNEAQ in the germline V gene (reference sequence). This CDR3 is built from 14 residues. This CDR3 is CAGSPGTADSPLHF. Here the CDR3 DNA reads TGTGCCGGCAGCCCCGGGACGGCGGATTCACCCCTCCACTTT.

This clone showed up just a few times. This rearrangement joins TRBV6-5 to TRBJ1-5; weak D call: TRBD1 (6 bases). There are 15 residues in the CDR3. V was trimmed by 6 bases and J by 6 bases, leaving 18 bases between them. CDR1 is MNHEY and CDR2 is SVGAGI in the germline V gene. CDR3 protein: CASRFRGETGQPQHF. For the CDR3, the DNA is TGTGCCAGCAGATTTAGGGGGGAGACGGGTCAGCCCCAGCATTTT.

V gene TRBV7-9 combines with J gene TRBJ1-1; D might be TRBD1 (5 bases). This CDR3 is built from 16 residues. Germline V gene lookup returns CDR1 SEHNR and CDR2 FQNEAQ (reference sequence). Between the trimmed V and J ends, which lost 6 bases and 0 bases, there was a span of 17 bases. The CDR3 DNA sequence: TGTGCCAGCAGACCTAGGGGATGGTCGATGAACACTGAAGCTTTCTTT. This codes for CASRPRGWSMNTEAFF.

CDR3: CSVGPDSFINTGELFF. The CDR3 DNA reads as TGCAGCGTTGGACCCGACAGCTTCATAAACACCGGGGAGCTGTTTTTT. The chain recombines TRBV29-1 with TRBJ2-2, with TRBD1 as a possible D gene (5 bases). The CDR3 loop spans 16 amino acids. With 4 bases removed from V and 2 bases from J, the gap between germline ends came to 17 bases. CDR1 and CDR2 (germline): SQVTM, ANQGSEA.

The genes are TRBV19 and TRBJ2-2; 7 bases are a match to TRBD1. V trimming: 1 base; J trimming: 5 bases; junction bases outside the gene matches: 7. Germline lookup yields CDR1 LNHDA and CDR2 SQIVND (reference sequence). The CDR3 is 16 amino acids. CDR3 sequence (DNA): TGTGCCAGTAGTATAGGCCTCTTACAGGGGACCGGGGAGCTGTTTTTT. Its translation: CASSIGLLQGTGELFF. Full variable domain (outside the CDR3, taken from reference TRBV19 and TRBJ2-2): DGGITQSPKYLFRKEGQNVTLSCEQNLNHDAMYWYRQDPGQGLRLIYYSQIVNDFQKGDIAEGYSVSREKKESFPLTVTSAQKNPTAFYLCASSIGLLQGTGELFFGEGSRLTVL.

In DNA form, the CDR3 reads TGTGCCAGCAGCGTAAGACCGGGACGGAATTCACCCCTCCACTTT. It is translated as CASSVRPGRNSPLHF. The V call is TRBV9, the J call TRBJ1-6; TRBD1 might be the D (5 bases). The CDR3 has 15 amino acids. The V gene lost 1 base and the J gene lost 7 bases, with 12 bases spanning the gap. Looked up from germline, CDR1 is SGDLS and CDR2 is YYNGEE. The full variable domain, its missing parts supplied by reference TRBV9 and TRBJ1-6, is DSGVTQTPKHLITATGQRVTLRCSPRSGDLSVYWYQQSLDQGLQFLIQYYNGEERAKGNILERFSAQQFPDLHSELNLSSLELGDSALYFCASSVRPGRNSPLHFGNGTRLTVT.

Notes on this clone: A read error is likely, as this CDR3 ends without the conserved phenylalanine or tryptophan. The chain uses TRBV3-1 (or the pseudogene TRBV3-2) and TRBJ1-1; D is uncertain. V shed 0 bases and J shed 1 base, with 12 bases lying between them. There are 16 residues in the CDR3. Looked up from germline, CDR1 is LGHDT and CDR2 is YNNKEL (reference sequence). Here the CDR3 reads CASSQELYVKNTEAFL. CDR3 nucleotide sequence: TGTGCCAGCAGCCAAGAGTTATATGTTAAGAACACTGAAGCTTTCCTT.

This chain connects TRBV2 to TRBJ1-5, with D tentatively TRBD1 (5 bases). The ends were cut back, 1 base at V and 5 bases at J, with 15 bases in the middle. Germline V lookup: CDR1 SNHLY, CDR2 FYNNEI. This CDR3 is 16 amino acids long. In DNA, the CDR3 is TGTGCCAGCAGTGAAGGCGGGAGGGGACTACATCAGCCCCAGCATTTT. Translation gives CASSEGGRGLHQPQHF.

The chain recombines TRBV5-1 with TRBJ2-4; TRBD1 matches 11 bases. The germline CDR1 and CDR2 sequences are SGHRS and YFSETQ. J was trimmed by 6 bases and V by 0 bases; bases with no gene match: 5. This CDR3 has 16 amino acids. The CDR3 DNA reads TGCGCCAGCAGCTTGGGTGGACAGGGGGCTACAAACATTCAGTACTTC. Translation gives CASSLGGQGATNIQYF.

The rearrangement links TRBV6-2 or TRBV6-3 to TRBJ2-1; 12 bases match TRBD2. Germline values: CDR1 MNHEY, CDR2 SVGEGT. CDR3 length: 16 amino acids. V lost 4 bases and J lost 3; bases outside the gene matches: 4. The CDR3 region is CASSLRTSGVYNEQFF. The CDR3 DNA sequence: TGTGCCAGCAGTTTACGGACTAGCGGGGTCTACAATGAGCAGTTCTTC.

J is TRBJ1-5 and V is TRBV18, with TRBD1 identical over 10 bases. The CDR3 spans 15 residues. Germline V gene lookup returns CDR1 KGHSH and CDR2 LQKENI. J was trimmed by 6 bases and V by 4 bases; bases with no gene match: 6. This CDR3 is CASSLPGQGSQPQHF. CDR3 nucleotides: TGTGCCAGCTCACTCCCGGGACAGGGGAGTCAGCCCCAGCATTTT.